What follows is one T cell receptor (beta chain) and its context. Its antigen is unknown. Repertoires were generated with immunoSEQ multiplex PCR, while TCRdb's copy carries only in-frame clones and drops some. Of fewer than 250,000 clones listed, roughly 92% are singletons. The sample originates from a study of T cell responses to AZD1222 COVID-19 vaccine. Study-wide results and limits: The donors showed a predominance of white British ancestry and of females, with possible underestimation of clonal diversity.

This CDR3 has 15 residues. V lost 1 base and J 3 bases, leaving 13 bases between the germline ends. Germline CDR1 is SGHNT and CDR2 is YYREEE (reference sequence). The source of this sequence is an adult in good health. The specimen was peripheral blood, collected on day 0 of AZD1222 vaccination. The rearrangement links TRBV5-4 to TRBJ1-1; D not certain. DNA for the CDR3: TGTGCCAGCAGCTTGCCAGGAAACTACTACACTGAAGCTTTCTTT. Its protein product is CASSLPGNYYTEAFF.